The sequence of this T cell receptor (beta chain) was determined in a study of prognosis after radiotherapy for stage I lung cancer. This clonotype has a count of ten or more. With two-round multiplex PCR, TCR beta CDR3 sequences were amplified from genomic DNA. Each TRBV and TRBJ gene had its own primer in the first PCR round. TCRdb ran MiXCR on the multiplex PCR reads and lists one entry per CDR3 protein. The table shows around 60,000 distinct CDR3 sequences, with approximately 25% occurring only once. Germline V CDR1 and CDR2: SGHTA, FQGNSA. CDR3 size: 13 residues. The germline V and J ends were trimmed by 2 bases and 4 bases, with 6 bases remaining between them.

This chain connects TRBV7-2 to TRBJ1-5; D remains unclear. This TCR was recovered from a donor at least 50 years old with non-small cell lung cancer. The sequencing here drew on PBMCs, taken before or after stereotactic body radiation therapy (not recorded which). CDR3 nucleotide sequence: TGTGCCAGCAGCTTACCTGGAAATCAGCCCCAGCATTTT. Its translation is CASSLPGNQPQHF.